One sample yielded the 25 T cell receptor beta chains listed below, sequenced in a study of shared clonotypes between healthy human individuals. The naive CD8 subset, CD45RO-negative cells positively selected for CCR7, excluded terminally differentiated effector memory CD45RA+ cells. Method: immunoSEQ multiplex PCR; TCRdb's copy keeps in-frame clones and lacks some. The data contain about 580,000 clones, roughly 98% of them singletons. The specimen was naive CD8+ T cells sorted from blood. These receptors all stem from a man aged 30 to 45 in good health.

CDR3 in amino acids: CASSLELAGRTDTQYF. The CDR3 DNA is TGTGCCAGCAGCTTAGAACTAGCGGGACGTACAGATACGCAGTATTTT. V and J are TRBV11-2 and TRBJ2-3, with 10 bases identical to TRBD2. Germline-derived CDR1 and CDR2 are SGHAT and FQNNGV. The CDR3 loop spans 16 amino acids. The J segment lost 3 bases and the V segment lost 0 bases, leaving 3 bases of the junction unmatched.

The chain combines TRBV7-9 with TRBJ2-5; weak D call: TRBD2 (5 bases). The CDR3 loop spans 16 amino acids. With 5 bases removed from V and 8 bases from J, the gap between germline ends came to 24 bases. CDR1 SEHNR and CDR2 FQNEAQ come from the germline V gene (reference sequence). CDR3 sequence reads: CASSDETRSSGGTQYF. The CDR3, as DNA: TGTGCCAGCAGCGACGAGACCCGCAGTTCCGGAGGAACCCAGTACTTC.

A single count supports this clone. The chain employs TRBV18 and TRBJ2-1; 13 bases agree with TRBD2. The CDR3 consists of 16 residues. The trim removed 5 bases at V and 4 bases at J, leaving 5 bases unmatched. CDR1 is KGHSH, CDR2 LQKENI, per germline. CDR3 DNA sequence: TGTGCCAGCTCAACCAGGACTAGCGGGGGTTACAATGAGCAGTTCTTC. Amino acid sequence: CASSTRTSGGYNEQFF. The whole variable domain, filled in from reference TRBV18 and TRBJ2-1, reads NAGVMQNPRHLVRRRGQEARLRCSPMKGHSHVYWYRQLPEEGLKFMVYLQKENIIDESGMPKERFSAEFPKEGPSILRIQQVVRGDSAAYFCASSTRTSGGYNEQFFGPGTRLTVL.

Written as DNA, the CDR3 is TGTGCCAGCAGTTACTCCAAGTTCACGGCTGAGGGCTACACCTTC. Amino acids: CASSYSKFTAEGYTF. V and J are TRBV6-5 and TRBJ1-2, with D uncertain. Germline V gives CDR1 MNHEY, CDR2 SVGAGI. Trimming stripped 0 bases from V and 8 bases from J, with 16 bases between. The CDR3 has 15 residues.

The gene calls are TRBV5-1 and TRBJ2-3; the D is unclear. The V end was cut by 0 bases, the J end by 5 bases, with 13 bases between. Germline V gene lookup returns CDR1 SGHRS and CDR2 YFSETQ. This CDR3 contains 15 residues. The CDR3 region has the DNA TGCGCCAGCAGCTTGGAGGCCAGGTGGGAAGATACGCAGTATTTT. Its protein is CASSLEARWEDTQYF.

The CDR3 sequence is CASSLTGTGDEQYF. In nucleotides, the CDR3 is TGCGCCAGCAGCTTGACCGGGACAGGGGACGAGCAGTACTTC. The V gene is TRBV5-1, the J gene TRBJ2-7, with 10 bases matching TRBD1. V shed 1 base, J shed 5 bases, and the junction held 3 bases outside the gene matches. The germline gives CDR1 SGHRS, CDR2 YFSETQ. The CDR3 spans 14 residues.

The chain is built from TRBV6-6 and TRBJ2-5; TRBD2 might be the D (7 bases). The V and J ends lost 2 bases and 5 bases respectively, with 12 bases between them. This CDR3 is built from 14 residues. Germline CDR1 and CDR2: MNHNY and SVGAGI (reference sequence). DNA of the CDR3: TGTGCCAGCAGTTACCGGGGGGCTTATGAGACCCAGTACTTC. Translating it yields CASSYRGAYETQYF.

CDR3 sequence (DNA): TGTGCCAGTAGTATAACCCCGGGAGGGAACACTGAAGCTTTCTTT. It yields the protein CASSITPGGNTEAFF. The chain uses TRBV19 and TRBJ1-1; D remains ambiguous. The CDR3 spans 15 residues. Trimming pared 2 bases from V and 1 base from J, leaving 11 bases between. Looked up from germline, CDR1 is LNHDA and CDR2 is SQIVND (reference sequence).

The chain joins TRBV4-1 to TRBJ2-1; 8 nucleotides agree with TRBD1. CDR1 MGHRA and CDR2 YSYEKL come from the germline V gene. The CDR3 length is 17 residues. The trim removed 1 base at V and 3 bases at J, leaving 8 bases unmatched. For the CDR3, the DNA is TGCGCCAGCAGCCAAGGTATCGCAGGGGGCCTCTACAATGAGCAGTTCTTC. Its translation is CASSQGIAGGLYNEQFF.

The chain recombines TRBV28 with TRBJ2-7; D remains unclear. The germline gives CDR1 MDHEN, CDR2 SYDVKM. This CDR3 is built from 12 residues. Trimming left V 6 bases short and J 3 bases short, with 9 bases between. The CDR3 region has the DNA TGTGCCAGCAGAGGAGACGACTACGAGCAGTACTTC. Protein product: CASRGDDYEQYF.

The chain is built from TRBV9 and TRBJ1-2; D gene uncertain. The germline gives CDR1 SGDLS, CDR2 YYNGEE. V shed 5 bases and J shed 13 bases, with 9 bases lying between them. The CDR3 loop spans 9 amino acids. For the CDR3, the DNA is TGTGCCAGCAGGGCCTGGGGCACCTTC. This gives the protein CASRAWGTF.

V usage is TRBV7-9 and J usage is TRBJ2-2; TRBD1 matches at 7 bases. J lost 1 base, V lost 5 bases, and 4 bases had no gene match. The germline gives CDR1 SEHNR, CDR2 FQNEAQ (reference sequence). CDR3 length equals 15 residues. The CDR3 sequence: CASSPGQVNTGELFF. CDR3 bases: TGTGCCAGCAGCCCCGGACAGGTGAACACCGGGGAGCTGTTTTTT.

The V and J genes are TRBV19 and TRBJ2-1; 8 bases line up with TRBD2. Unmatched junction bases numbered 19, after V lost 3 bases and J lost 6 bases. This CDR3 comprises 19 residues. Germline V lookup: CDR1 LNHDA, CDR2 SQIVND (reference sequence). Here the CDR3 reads CASSILLAGGGPRANEQFF. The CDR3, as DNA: TGTGCCAGTAGTATTCTCCTTGCGGGAGGCGGGCCAAGGGCCAATGAGCAGTTCTTC. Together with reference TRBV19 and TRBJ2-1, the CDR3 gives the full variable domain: DGGITQSPKYLFRKEGQNVTLSCEQNLNHDAMYWYRQDPGQGLRLIYYSQIVNDFQKGDIAEGYSVSREKKESFPLTVTSAQKNPTAFYLCASSILLAGGGPRANEQFFGPGTRLTVL.

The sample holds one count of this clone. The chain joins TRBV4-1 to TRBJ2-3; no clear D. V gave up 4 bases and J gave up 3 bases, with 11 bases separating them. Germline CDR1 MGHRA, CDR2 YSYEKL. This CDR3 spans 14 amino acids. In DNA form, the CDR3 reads TGCGCCAGCAGCCCGATCGGAGAGACAGATACGCAGTATTTT. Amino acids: CASSPIGETDTQYF.

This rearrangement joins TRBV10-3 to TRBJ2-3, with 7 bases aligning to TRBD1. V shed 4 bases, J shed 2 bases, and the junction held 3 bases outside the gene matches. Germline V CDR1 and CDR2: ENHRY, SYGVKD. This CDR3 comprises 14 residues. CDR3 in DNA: TGTGCCATCAGTGGTACAGGGGACACAGATACGCAGTATTTT. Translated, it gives CAISGTGDTDTQYF.

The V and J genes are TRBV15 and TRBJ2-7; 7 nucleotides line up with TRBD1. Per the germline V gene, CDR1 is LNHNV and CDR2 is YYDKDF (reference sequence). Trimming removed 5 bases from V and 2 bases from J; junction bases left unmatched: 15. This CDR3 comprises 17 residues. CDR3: CATSVTRRDRHTYEQYF. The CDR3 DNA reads TGTGCCACCAGCGTAACTCGTAGGGACAGACATACCTACGAGCAGTACTTC.

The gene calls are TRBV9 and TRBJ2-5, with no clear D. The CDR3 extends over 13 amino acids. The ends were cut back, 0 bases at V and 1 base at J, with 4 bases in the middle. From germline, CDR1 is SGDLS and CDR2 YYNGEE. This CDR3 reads CASSVEGQETQYF. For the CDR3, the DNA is TGTGCCAGCAGCGTAGAAGGCCAAGAGACCCAGTACTTC.

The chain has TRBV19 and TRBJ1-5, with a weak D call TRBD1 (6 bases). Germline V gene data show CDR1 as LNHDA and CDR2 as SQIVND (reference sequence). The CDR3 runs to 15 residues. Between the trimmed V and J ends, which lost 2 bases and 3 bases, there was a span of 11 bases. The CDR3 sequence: CASSIPRGFNQPQHF. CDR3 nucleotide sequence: TGTGCCAGTAGTATACCCAGGGGCTTCAATCAGCCCCAGCATTTT.

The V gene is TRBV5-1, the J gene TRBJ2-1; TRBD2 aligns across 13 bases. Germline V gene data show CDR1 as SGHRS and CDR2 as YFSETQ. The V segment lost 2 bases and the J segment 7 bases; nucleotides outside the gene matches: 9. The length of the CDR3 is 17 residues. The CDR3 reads CASSFLGLAGTGNEQFF. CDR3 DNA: TGCGCCAGCAGCTTTCTGGGACTAGCGGGAACTGGGAATGAGCAGTTCTTC.

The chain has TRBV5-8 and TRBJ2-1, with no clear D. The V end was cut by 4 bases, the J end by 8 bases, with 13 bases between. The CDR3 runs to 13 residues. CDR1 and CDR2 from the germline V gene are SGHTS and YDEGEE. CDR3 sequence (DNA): TGTGCCAGCAGCAAACGGACCCCGCATGAGCAGTTCTTC. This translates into CASSKRTPHEQFF.

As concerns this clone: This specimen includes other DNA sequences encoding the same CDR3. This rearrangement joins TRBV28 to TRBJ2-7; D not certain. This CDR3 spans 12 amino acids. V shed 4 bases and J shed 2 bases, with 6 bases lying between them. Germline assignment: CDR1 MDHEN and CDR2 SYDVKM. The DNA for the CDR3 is TGTGCCAGCAGTTACGGAACCTACGAGCAGTACTTC. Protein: CASSYGTYEQYF.

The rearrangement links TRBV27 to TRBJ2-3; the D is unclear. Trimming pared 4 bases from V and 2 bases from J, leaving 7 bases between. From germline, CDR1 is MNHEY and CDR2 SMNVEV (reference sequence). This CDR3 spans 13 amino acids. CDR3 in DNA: TGTGCCAGCAGTTCCCAAACCACAGATACGCAGTATTTT. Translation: CASSSQTTDTQYF.

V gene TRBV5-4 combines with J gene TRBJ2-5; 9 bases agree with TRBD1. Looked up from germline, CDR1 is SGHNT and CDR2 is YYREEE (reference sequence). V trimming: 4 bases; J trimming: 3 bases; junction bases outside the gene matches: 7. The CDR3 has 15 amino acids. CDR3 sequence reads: CASSPPGQGKETQYF. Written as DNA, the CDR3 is TGTGCCAGCAGCCCGCCGGGACAGGGCAAAGAGACCCAGTACTTC.

The CDR3 DNA is TGTGCCAGCAGCTTAGCCCAAGGACTAGTGCGCGAGCAGTACTTC. It translates to CASSLAQGLVREQYF. This chain joins TRBV7-2 and TRBJ2-7; 7 nucleotides agree with TRBD2. The germline CDR1 and CDR2 sequences are SGHTA and FQGNSA. J lost 6 bases, V lost 0 bases, and 8 bases had no gene match. The CDR3 contains 15 residues.

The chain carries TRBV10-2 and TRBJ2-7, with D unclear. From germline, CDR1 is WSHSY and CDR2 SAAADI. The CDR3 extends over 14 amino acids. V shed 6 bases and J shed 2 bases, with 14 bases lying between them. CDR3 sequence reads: CASSDGSWTYEQYF. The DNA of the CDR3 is TGCGCCAGCAGCGACGGAAGTTGGACCTACGAGCAGTACTTC.